Below are 21 T cell receptor beta chains sequenced from a single sample in a study of PD-1 blockade in classical Hodgkin lymphoma. Produced via immunoSEQ multiplex PCR; TCRdb's table is partial and in-frame only. The data hold about 19,000 clones, with 83% observed a single time. Time point described: cycle 4 day 1 (C4D1), after 6 weeks of nivolumab. Each patient experienced a relapse that followed autologous stem cell transplantation, and brentuximab vedotin exposure varied. Magnetic negative selection was used to purify CD4+ T cells from PBMCs that had been thawed. The input for sequencing was CD4+ T cells from blood, taken before the fourth cycle of nivolumab. Receptor source: a human donor with classical Hodgkin lymphoma.

J is TRBJ2-3 and V is TRBV2, with a weak D call TRBD2 (5 bases). With 6 bases removed from V and 4 bases from J, the gap between germline ends came to 14 bases. CDR1 is SNHLY, CDR2 FYNNEI, per germline. The CDR3 extends over 14 amino acids. The CDR3 sequence: CASSLRRAPDTQYF. CDR3 coding DNA: TGTGCCAGCAGCCTTAGGCGGGCCCCAGATACGCAGTATTTT.

The J gene is TRBJ1-1, the V gene TRBV6-5, with D maybe TRBD1 (5 bases). CDR3 length equals 13 residues. The germline gives CDR1 MNHEY, CDR2 SVGAGI. V lost 4 bases and J 3 bases, leaving 9 bases between the germline ends. The CDR3 nucleotides are TGTGCCAGCAGTTTTATGGGGCACACTGAAGCTTTCTTT. This translates into CASSFMGHTEAFF.

A word on this clone: The identical CDR3 is also encoded by other nucleotide sequences in the sample. V gene TRBV7-8 combines with J gene TRBJ2-5; 7 positions match TRBD2. The ends lost 1 base at V and 5 bases at J; junction bases unmatched: 4. Germline assignment: CDR1 SGHVS and CDR2 FQNEAQ. The CDR3 is 14 amino acids. This chain's CDR3 is CASSLGRGGETQYF. DNA for the CDR3: TGTGCCAGCAGCTTAGGACGGGGAGGGGAGACCCAGTACTTC.

This clone was seen once. The genes are TRBV15 and TRBJ2-3; D perhaps matches TRBD2 (5 bases). The V gene lost 7 bases and the J gene lost 3 bases, with 14 bases spanning the gap. Per germline, CDR1 LNHNV and CDR2 YYDKDF (reference sequence). This CDR3 spans 14 amino acids. The CDR3 loop is CATKAERGTDTQYF. The CDR3 DNA reads as TGTGCCACCAAGGCGGAACGAGGGACAGATACGCAGTATTTT.

This clone was observed a few times. V is TRBV11-1 and J is TRBJ1-2; D remains ambiguous. V lost 5 bases and J 1 base, leaving 11 bases between the germline ends. This CDR3 spans 14 amino acids. The germline gives CDR1 SGHAT, CDR2 FQDESV (reference sequence). CDR3 in DNA: TGTGCCAGCAGCCCCGACCGCCTTAACTATGGCTACACCTTC. It yields the protein CASSPDRLNYGYTF.

In its sample, this clone was seen once. The J gene is TRBJ2-1, the V gene TRBV14, with 8 bases aligning to TRBD2. The CDR3 is made up of 14 amino acids. V lost 1 base to trimming and J lost 5 bases; unmatched junction nucleotides: 1. The germline CDR1 and CDR2 sequences are SGHDN and FVKESK. The CDR3 reads CASSQGLANNEQFF. Here the CDR3 DNA reads TGTGCCAGCAGCCAAGGACTAGCGAACAATGAGCAGTTCTTC.

The CDR3 here is CASSPPGTSGTSTDTQYF. The CDR3 nucleotides read TGTGCCAGCAGTCCACCCGGGACTAGCGGGACTAGCACAGATACGCAGTATTTT. The chain combines TRBV9 with TRBJ2-3; TRBD2 matches 13 bases. This CDR3 is built from 18 residues. The germline CDR1 and CDR2 sequences are SGDLS and YYNGEE. J lost 0 bases, V lost 5 bases, and 9 bases had no gene match.

The CDR3 DNA reads TGTGCCTGGAGTGTATTGGGTGAAGCTTTCTTT. Translated: CAWSVLGEAFF. The chain carries TRBV30 and TRBJ1-1, with D uncertain. The CDR3 spans 11 residues. Looked up from germline, CDR1 is GTSNPN and CDR2 is SVGIG (reference sequence). Trimming pared 0 bases from V and 7 bases from J, leaving 6 bases between.

The chain employs TRBV29-1 and TRBJ2-7; 10 bases are shared with TRBD2. V lost 6 bases to trimming and J lost 2 bases; unmatched junction nucleotides: 10. This CDR3 spans 15 amino acids. CDR1 SQVTM and CDR2 ANQGSEA come from the germline V gene. The CDR3 region is CSVTGTTSGPYEQYF. CDR3 sequence (DNA): TGCAGCGTCACAGGGACGACTAGCGGGCCCTACGAGCAGTACTTC.

The CDR3, as DNA: TGCAGCGTTGTCCCGGGAGCTAGGAATGAGCAGTTCTTC. This sequence encodes CSVVPGARNEQFF. The chain couples TRBV29-1 to TRBJ2-1, with D possibly being TRBD2 (6 bases). The CDR3 has 13 residues. Germline V gene sequence: CDR1 SQVTM, CDR2 ANQGSEA. Trimming took 4 bases from V and 7 from J, leaving 14 bases between them.

The chain carries TRBV10-2 and TRBJ2-2, with D possibly matching TRBD2 (5 bases). The CDR3 covers 15 residues. Germline CDR1 is WSHSY and CDR2 is SAAADI. V lost 4 bases to trimming and J lost 4 bases, with 13 bases between them. The CDR3 DNA reads as TGCGCCAGCAGTGTTACCGGCGGGTTCACCGGGGAGCTGTTTTTT. Residues: CASSVTGGFTGELFF.

CDR3 coding DNA: TGTGCCAGCAGTTACTCGTGGGGAGAGACCCAGTACTTC. Translated, it gives CASSYSWGETQYF. The chain joins TRBV6-5 to TRBJ2-5, with no clear D. V was cut by 0 bases and J by 4 bases, with 6 bases left in between. The CDR3 is 13 amino acids. Germline CDR1 and CDR2: MNHEY and SVGAGI.

V usage is TRBV6-1 and J usage is TRBJ2-7; TRBD1 is a possible D gene (5 bases). The V end was cut by 6 bases, the J end by 2 bases, with 11 bases between. The CDR3 runs 13 residues. From germline, CDR1 is MNHNS and CDR2 SASEGT. CDR3: CASRTTAAYEQYF. CDR3 DNA sequence: TGTGCCAGCAGGACGACAGCAGCCTACGAGCAGTACTTC.

The rearrangement links TRBV19 to TRBJ1-4; 7 nucleotides agree with TRBD1. The junction had 11 bases not matched to a gene; V was cut back by 6 bases and J by 7 bases. The length of the CDR3 is 15 residues. Germline CDR1 LNHDA, CDR2 SQIVND (reference sequence). The CDR3 bases are TGTGCCAGTAGGGAGACAGGGATTGGAAGTGAAAAACTGTTTTTT. It encodes CASRETGIGSEKLFF. Complete variable domain (other parts from reference TRBV19 and TRBJ1-4): DGGITQSPKYLFRKEGQNVTLSCEQNLNHDAMYWYRQDPGQGLRLIYYSQIVNDFQKGDIAEGYSVSREKKESFPLTVTSAQKNPTAFYLCASRETGIGSEKLFFGSGTQLSVL.

The chain couples TRBV10-2 to TRBJ2-5; D is perhaps TRBD1 (6 bases). V was clipped by 3 bases and J by 5 bases, with 13 bases between them. This CDR3 comprises 14 residues. Looked up from germline, CDR1 is WSHSY and CDR2 is SAAADI. Written as DNA, the CDR3 is TGCGCCAGCAGTGAACAGGGAATAGGGGAGACCCAGTACTTC. Protein product: CASSEQGIGETQYF.

This rearrangement joins TRBV19 to TRBJ1-1, with TRBD1 matching over 7 bases. V shed 8 bases, J shed 4 bases, and the junction held 10 bases outside the gene matches. Per the germline V gene, CDR1 is LNHDA and CDR2 is SQIVND (reference sequence). The CDR3 is 14 residues long. CDR3 loop: CASLSTGWSTEAFF. For the CDR3, the DNA is TGTGCCAGTCTATCGACAGGGTGGAGCACTGAAGCTTTCTTT. Combining the CDR3 with reference TRBV19 and TRBJ1-1 gives the whole variable domain DGGITQSPKYLFRKEGQNVTLSCEQNLNHDAMYWYRQDPGQGLRLIYYSQIVNDFQKGDIAEGYSVSREKKESFPLTVTSAQKNPTAFYLCASLSTGWSTEAFFGQGTRLTVV.

This chain uses TRBV2 with TRBJ2-7; a weak D match, TRBD2 (5 bases). Trimming cost V 8 bases and J 3 bases, with 14 bases left between them. CDR3 length equals 13 residues. Germline V gene sequence: CDR1 SNHLY, CDR2 FYNNEI. This CDR3 reads CASGGEAIYEQYF. DNA of the CDR3: TGTGCCAGCGGAGGAGAAGCGATCTACGAGCAGTACTTC.

This chain connects TRBV5-5 to TRBJ2-2; no definite D call. CDR3 length: 15 amino acids. The ends were cut back, 1 base at V and 4 bases at J, with 11 bases in the middle. CDR1 is SGHKS, CDR2 YYEKEE, per germline (reference sequence). The CDR3 loop is CASSLSGWGTGELFF. CDR3 coding DNA: TGTGCCAGCAGCTTGTCAGGTTGGGGCACCGGGGAGCTGTTTTTT.

This clone turned up a few times. This chain links TRBV5-1 with TRBJ1-5; a possible D gene is TRBD1 (6 bases). CDR1 and CDR2 (germline): SGHRS, YFSETQ. Trimming took off 4 bases at V and 4 bases at J, with 15 bases between the two ends. CDR3 length equals 15 residues. The CDR3 loop reads CASSPSGTQNQPQHF. The CDR3 DNA is TGCGCCAGCAGCCCGTCCGGGACACAAAATCAGCCCCAGCATTTT.

The V gene is TRBV29-1, the J gene TRBJ2-3; D uncertain. The V and J ends lost 7 bases and 0 bases respectively, with 8 bases between them. Germline-derived CDR1 and CDR2 are SQVTM and ANQGSEA. CDR3 length: 12 amino acids. CDR3 protein: CSGSSSTDTQYF. In nucleotides, the CDR3 is TGCAGCGGTTCCTCTAGCACAGATACGCAGTATTTT.

The chain links TRBV28 to TRBJ1-5; D is undetermined. V was shortened by 2 bases and J by 2 bases, with 7 bases between the two germline ends. This CDR3 has 14 residues. The germline V gene encodes CDR1 MDHEN and CDR2 SYDVKM. CDR3 sequence reads: CASSLGGGNQPQHF. CDR3 nucleotides: TGTGCCAGCAGTTTAGGCGGGGGCAATCAGCCCCAGCATTTT. Full variable domain (outside the CDR3, taken from reference TRBV28 and TRBJ1-5): DVKVTQSSRYLVKRTGEKVFLECVQDMDHENMFWYRQDPGLGLRLIYFSYDVKMKEKGDIPEGYSVSREKKERFSLILESASTNQTSMYLCASSLGGGNQPQHFGDGTRLSIL.